This TCR beta chain was documented in a study of neurological immune-mediated disorders. The unsorted libraries originated from 2 million PBMCs kept at -80 C. Points on this clonotype: Its matching antigen is unknown. One end of the junction varies from germline; a read error may be responsible.

The authors made cDNA by 5'RACE with 10-nucleotide random UMIs. TCRdb independently ran MiXCR on the 5' RACE reads; one entry per CDR3 protein. Counted here are around 62,000 distinct CDR3 sequences, over 4% occurring once; the ten biggest clones make up around 2.6%. The CDR3 has 15 residues. Germline V lookup: CDR1 MNHEY, CDR2 SVGAGI. Study-wide results and caveats: Phylogenetic grouping assigned the repertoires of 18 of 34 multiple sclerosis patients to a single related-CDR3 cluster, which may represent a signature.

Material: PBMCs. The receptor comes from a man aged 50 to 60 with multiple sclerosis. The V gene is TRBV6-5, the J gene TRBJ2-2; TRBD1 matches 7 bases. The CDR3 sequence is CASRRGTANTRELFF. The CDR3 DNA reads TGTGCCAGCAGAAGAGGGACAGCGAACACCCGGGAGCTGTTTTTT.